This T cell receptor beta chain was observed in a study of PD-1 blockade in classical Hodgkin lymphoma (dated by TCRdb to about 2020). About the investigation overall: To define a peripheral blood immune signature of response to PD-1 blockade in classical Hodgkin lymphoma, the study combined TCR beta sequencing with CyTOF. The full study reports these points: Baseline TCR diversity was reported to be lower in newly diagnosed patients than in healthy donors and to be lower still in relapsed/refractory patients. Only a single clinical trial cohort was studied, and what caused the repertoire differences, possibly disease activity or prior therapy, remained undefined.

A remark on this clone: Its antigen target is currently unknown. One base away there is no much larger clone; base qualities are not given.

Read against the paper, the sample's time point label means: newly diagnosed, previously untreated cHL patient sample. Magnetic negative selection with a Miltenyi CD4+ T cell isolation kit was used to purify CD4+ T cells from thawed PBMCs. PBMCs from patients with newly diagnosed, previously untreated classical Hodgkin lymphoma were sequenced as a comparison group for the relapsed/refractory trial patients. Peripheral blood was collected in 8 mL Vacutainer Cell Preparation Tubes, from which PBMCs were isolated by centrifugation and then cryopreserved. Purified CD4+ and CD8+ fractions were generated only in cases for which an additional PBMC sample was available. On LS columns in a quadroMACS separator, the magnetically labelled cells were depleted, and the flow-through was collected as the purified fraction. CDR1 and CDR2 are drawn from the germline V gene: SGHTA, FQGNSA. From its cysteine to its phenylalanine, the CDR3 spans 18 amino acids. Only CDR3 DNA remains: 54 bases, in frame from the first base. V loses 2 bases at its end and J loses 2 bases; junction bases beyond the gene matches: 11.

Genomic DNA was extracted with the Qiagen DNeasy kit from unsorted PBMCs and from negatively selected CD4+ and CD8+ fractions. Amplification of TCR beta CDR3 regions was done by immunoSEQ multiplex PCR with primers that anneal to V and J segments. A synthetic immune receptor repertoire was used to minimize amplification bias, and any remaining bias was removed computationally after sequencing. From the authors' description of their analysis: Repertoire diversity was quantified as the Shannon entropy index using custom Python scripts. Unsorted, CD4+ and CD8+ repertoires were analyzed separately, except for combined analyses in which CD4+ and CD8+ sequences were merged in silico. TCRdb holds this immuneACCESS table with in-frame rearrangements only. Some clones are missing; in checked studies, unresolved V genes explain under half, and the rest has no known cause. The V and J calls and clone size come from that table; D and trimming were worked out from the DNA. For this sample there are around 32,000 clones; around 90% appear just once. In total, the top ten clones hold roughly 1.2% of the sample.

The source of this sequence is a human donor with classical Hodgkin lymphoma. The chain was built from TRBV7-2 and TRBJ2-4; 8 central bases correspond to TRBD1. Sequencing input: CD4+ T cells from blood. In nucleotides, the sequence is TGTGCCAGCAGCTTAAGACCTGTCAGGGGGCTAACCAAAAACATTCAGTACTTC. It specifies CASSLRPVRGLTKNIQYF.